The 28 T cell receptor beta chains below come from one sample, sequenced in a study of blood T cell repertoires in COVID-19. The table came from immunoSEQ multiplex PCR; TCRdb's copy has only in-frame clones and leaves some out. The data hold a few hundred thousand clones, with around 90% observed a single time. Sequencing was performed on PBMCs or T cells enriched from blood (not recorded which). These receptor sequences come from a man between 18 and 29 years old who had recovered from COVID-19.

The chain employs TRBV19 and TRBJ1-3; D uncertain. This CDR3 has 17 residues. Trimming took 5 bases from V and 2 from J, leaving 19 bases between them. The germline CDR1 and CDR2 sequences are LNHDA and SQIVND (reference sequence). In DNA form, the CDR3 reads TGTGCCAGTAGTCCCCCAGTAGGTAGGAGGACTGGAAACACCATATATTTT. It is translated as CASSPPVGRRTGNTIYF.

V gene TRBV12-3 or TRBV12-4 combines with J gene TRBJ2-3; a possible D gene is TRBD2 (5 bases). The CDR3 loop spans 12 amino acids. V shed 4 bases and J shed 5 bases, with 7 bases lying between them. Written as DNA, the CDR3 is TGTGCCAGCAGTTGGGCGGGAGATACGCAGTATTTT. It encodes CASSWAGDTQYF.

This sequence joins TRBV2 and TRBJ2-2, with TRBD2 matching 9 bases. With 6 bases clipped from V and 6 bases from J, the junction kept 8 bases outside the gene matches. This CDR3 contains 15 residues. CDR1 and CDR2 (germline): SNHLY, FYNNEI. The CDR3 reads CASSSLGGGAGELFF. CDR3 nucleotides: TGTGCCAGCAGCTCTCTTGGCGGGGGGGCCGGGGAGCTGTTTTTT.

The chain employs TRBV2 and TRBJ2-5; D is possibly TRBD2 (5 bases). Between the trimmed V and J ends, which lost 2 bases and 14 bases, there was a span of 15 bases. This CDR3 is 12 amino acids long. CDR1 is SNHLY, CDR2 FYNNEI, per germline. CDR3 in amino acids: CASSETSPEQYF. The DNA for the CDR3 is TGTGCCAGCAGTGAAACTAGTCCAGAGCAATACTTC. Combining the CDR3 with reference TRBV2 and TRBJ2-5 gives the whole variable domain EPEVTQTPSHQVTQMGQEVILRCVPISNHLYFYWYRQILGQKVEFLVSFYNNEISEKSEIFDDQFSVERPDGSNFTLKIRSTKLEDSAMYFCASSETSPEQYFGPGTRLLVL.

The gene calls are TRBV29-1 and TRBJ1-2, with 10 bases that match TRBD1. CDR3 length: 12 amino acids. V lost 7 bases, J lost 7 bases, and 6 bases stayed unmatched. CDR1 and CDR2 from the germline V gene are SQVTM and ANQGSEA. The DNA for the CDR3 is TGCAGCGGCCGGGACAGGGGTGGTGGCTACACCTTC. This sequence encodes CSGRDRGGGYTF.

The rearrangement joins TRBV27 to TRBJ1-3, with 11 bases that match TRBD1. CDR1 and CDR2 (germline): MNHEY, SMNVEV (reference sequence). The J segment lost 6 bases and the V segment lost 5 bases, leaving 3 bases of the junction unmatched. CDR3 size: 14 residues. The CDR3 reads CASSRDRGSNTIYF. For the CDR3, the DNA is TGTGCCAGCAGTCGGGACAGGGGGTCAAACACCATATATTTT.

The chain recombines TRBV7-3 with TRBJ1-2, with 7 positions matching TRBD1. CDR3 length equals 16 residues. The V segment lost 1 base and the J segment 0 bases; nucleotides outside the gene matches: 5. In germline, CDR1 is SGHTA, CDR2 FQGTGA. The CDR3 bases are TGTGCCAGCAGCTTAATGCAGGGGGGAACTAACTATGGCTACACCTTC. This translates into CASSLMQGGTNYGYTF.

The chain is built from TRBV6-2 or TRBV6-3 and TRBJ1-1; TRBD1 matches at 8 bases. CDR1 and CDR2 from the germline V gene are MNHEY and SVGEGT. Losses at the gene ends were 6 bases for V and 1 base for J; bases not matched to a gene: 13. The CDR3 has 17 amino acids. CDR3 sequence: CASSPTRGQLWNTEAFF. The CDR3 DNA reads TGTGCCAGCAGCCCGACCAGGGGGCAACTCTGGAACACTGAAGCTTTCTTT.

The rearrangement links TRBV3-1 (or the pseudogene TRBV3-2) to TRBJ2-7; D uncertain. Germline lookup yields CDR1 LGHDT and CDR2 YNNKEL (reference sequence). V was trimmed by 2 bases and J by 5 bases, leaving 7 bases between them. The CDR3 has 12 amino acids. In DNA, the CDR3 is TGTGCCAGCAGCCAAACATTCGACGAGCAGTACTTC. As protein: CASSQTFDEQYF.

The chain uses TRBV2 and TRBJ1-4; D not certain. CDR1 is SNHLY and CDR2 is FYNNEI in the germline V gene. This CDR3 region has 13 residues. V dropped 4 bases and J dropped 8 bases, with 11 bases sitting between them. CDR3 sequence reads: CASSVQVREKLFF. CDR3 nucleotides: TGTGCCAGCAGTGTGCAGGTTCGGGAAAAACTGTTTTTT.

The genes are TRBV5-5 and TRBJ2-7, with 11 positions matching TRBD2. The trim removed 4 bases at V and 5 bases at J, leaving 14 bases unmatched. The CDR3 is made up of 17 amino acids. CDR1 and CDR2 (germline): SGHKS, YYEKEE (reference sequence). CDR3 bases: TGTGCCAGCAGCAGACGCCCGATAGCGGGAGGGGCGGACGAGCAGTACTTC. The encoded protein is CASSRRPIAGGADEQYF. The whole variable domain, filled in from reference TRBV5-5 and TRBJ2-7, reads DAGVTQSPTHLIKTRGQQVTLRCSPISGHKSVSWYQQVLGQGPQFIFQYYEKEERGRGNFPDRFSARQFPNYSSELNVNALLLGDSALYLCASSRRPIAGGADEQYFGPGTRLTVT.

This chain joins TRBV2 and TRBJ2-5; 7 bases agree with TRBD2. The V gene end was trimmed by 6 bases and the J gene end by 3 bases; junction bases not matched to a gene: 10. CDR1 and CDR2 from the germline V gene are SNHLY and FYNNEI. The CDR3 is made up of 15 amino acids. The DNA of the CDR3 is TGTGCCAGCAGCGCAGCCAGCGGGACTGAAGAGACCCAGTACTTC. Translation: CASSAASGTEETQYF.

The chain is built from TRBV10-3 and TRBJ2-7, with 11 bases matching TRBD2. Germline loops: CDR1 ENHRY, CDR2 SYGVKD. Trimming at V came to 11 bases and at J to 2 bases, leaving 11 bases not matched to a gene. This CDR3 is built from 15 residues. In DNA form, the CDR3 reads TGTGCCTCAATGACTAGCGGGATGAAAGCCTACGAGCAGTACTTC. Translation gives CASMTSGMKAYEQYF.

The rearrangement uses TRBV4-1 and TRBJ1-4; D is possibly TRBD1 (6 bases). This CDR3 spans 13 amino acids. V lost 6 bases, J lost 3 bases, and 8 bases lay in between. Looked up from germline, CDR1 is MGHRA and CDR2 is YSYEKL. This CDR3 is CASSRGSNEKLFF. CDR3 bases: TGCGCCAGCAGTAGGGGGTCTAATGAAAAACTGTTTTTT.

CDR3: CATSRVDGASDEKLFF. The CDR3 DNA follows: TGTGCCACCAGCAGAGTGGATGGGGCATCGGATGAAAAACTGTTTTTT. The chain links TRBV15 to TRBJ1-4; D perhaps matches TRBD1 (5 bases). V lost 1 base to trimming and J lost 6 bases, with 15 bases between them. This CDR3 has 16 amino acids. Germline V CDR1 and CDR2: LNHNV, YYDKDF (reference sequence).

V usage is TRBV2 and J usage is TRBJ1-1; D perhaps matches TRBD1 (5 bases). CDR1 and CDR2 from the germline V gene are SNHLY and FYNNEI. V was trimmed by 8 bases and J by 1 base, leaving 8 bases between them. This CDR3 is 12 amino acids long. The CDR3 coding sequence is TGTGCCAGCTTCGGGGGGAACACTGAAGCTTTCTTT. Translating it yields CASFGGNTEAFF.

The chain has TRBV7-8 and TRBJ2-3; 11 bases align to TRBD2. J lost 7 bases, V lost 5 bases, and 8 bases had no gene match. CDR3 size: 15 residues. The germline gives CDR1 SGHVS, CDR2 FQNEAQ. The CDR3 DNA sequence: TGTGCCAGCAGCAAAGGGACTAGCGGTCCCTATACGCAGTATTTT. As protein: CASSKGTSGPYTQYF.

V usage is TRBV6-5 and J usage is TRBJ1-2; 7 nucleotides agree with TRBD1. The trim removed 7 bases at V and 2 bases at J, leaving 4 bases unmatched. Germline lookup yields CDR1 MNHEY and CDR2 SVGAGI. The CDR3 runs to 13 residues. CDR3 DNA: TGTGCCAGCAAGGTGGGACAGAACTATGGCTACACCTTC. Translated: CASKVGQNYGYTF.

This rearrangement joins TRBV4-1 to TRBJ1-4; D might be TRBD1 (6 bases). This CDR3 is 15 amino acids long. Germline CDR1 reads MGHRA; CDR2 reads YSYEKL. V was clipped by 0 bases and J by 7 bases, with 12 bases between them. DNA for the CDR3: TGCGCCAGCAGCCAAGAACCAGGGGTGGGTGAAAAACTGTTTTTT. Translated, it gives CASSQEPGVGEKLFF.

The rearrangement uses TRBV29-1 and TRBJ1-2; D unclear. The CDR3 extends over 14 amino acids. Germline-derived CDR1 and CDR2 are SQVTM and ANQGSEA. The V gene lost 4 bases and the J gene lost 3 bases, with 15 bases spanning the gap. The CDR3 nucleotides read TGCAGCGTTGCCGGGGAAAGGCCCTACTATGGCTACACCTTC. This sequence encodes CSVAGERPYYGYTF. The entire variable domain, with the rest obtained from reference TRBV29-1 and TRBJ1-2, is as follows: SAVISQKPSRDICQRGTSLTIQCQVDSQVTMMFWYRQQPGQSLTLIATANQGSEATYESGFVIDKFPISRPNLTFSTLTVSNMSPEDSSIYLCSVAGERPYYGYTFGSGTRLTVV.

In DNA, the CDR3 is TGTGCCAGTAGCCATCCTTCATGGACAGGAATAAATAGCAATCAGCCCCAGCATTTT. As protein: CASSHPSWTGINSNQPQHF. The chain recombines TRBV19 with TRBJ1-5; 7 nucleotides match TRBD1. CDR3 length equals 19 residues. CDR1 is LNHDA, CDR2 SQIVND, per germline (reference sequence). V shed 6 bases and J 0 bases; nucleotides not matched to a gene: 17.

The chain recombines TRBV14 with TRBJ1-2; tentative D call: TRBD1 (6 bases). V was cut by 3 bases and J by 8 bases, with 19 bases left in between. This CDR3 is built from 15 residues. Germline assignment: CDR1 SGHDN and CDR2 FVKESK. The CDR3 DNA is TGTGCCAGCAGCCAGGACGGGGTAGGGACACAGGGCTACACCTTC. Translation gives CASSQDGVGTQGYTF.

This sequence joins TRBV7-9 and TRBJ2-5, with D perhaps matching TRBD2 (5 bases). In germline, CDR1 is SEHNR, CDR2 FQNEAQ (reference sequence). V lost 5 bases, J lost 1 base, and 23 bases lay in between. The CDR3 covers 18 residues. CDR3 in amino acids: CASSPPGLSRKTQETQYF. DNA for the CDR3: TGTGCCAGCAGCCCTCCAGGACTCTCACGGAAAACCCAAGAGACCCAGTACTTC.

The chain combines TRBV30 with TRBJ1-2; the D gene is possibly TRBD1 (6 bases). The germline CDR1 and CDR2 sequences are GTSNPN and SVGIG (reference sequence). This CDR3 region has 16 residues. Trimming shortened V by 2 bases and J by 3 bases, and 19 bases separated the two germline ends. The CDR3 here is CAWSSARTAIYYGYTF. The CDR3 DNA reads as TGTGCCTGGAGTAGCGCCAGGACAGCCATCTACTATGGCTACACCTTC.

This chain links TRBV7-6 with TRBJ1-3; 7 bases are a match to TRBD1. V lost 2 bases to trimming and J lost 3 bases; unmatched junction nucleotides: 1. This CDR3 is 14 amino acids long. CDR1 SGHVS and CDR2 FNYEAQ come from the germline V gene. In nucleotides, the CDR3 is TGTGCCAGCAGCTTATACAGGGGTGGAAACACCATATATTTT. This encodes CASSLYRGGNTIYF. The variable domain in full, with the rest retrieved from reference TRBV7-6 and TRBJ1-3, is GAGVSQSPRYKVTKRGQDVALRCDPISGHVSLYWYRQALGQGPEFLTYFNYEAQQDKSGLPNDRFSAERPEGSISTLTIQRTEQRDSAMYRCASSLYRGGNTIYFGEGSWLTVV.

The chain carries TRBV7-8 and TRBJ2-2; D perhaps matches TRBD2 (5 bases). Germline V lookup: CDR1 SGHVS, CDR2 FQNEAQ. CDR3 length: 16 amino acids. Trimming cost V 5 bases and J 0 bases, with 13 bases left between them. In DNA form, the CDR3 reads TGTGCCAGCAGCCCACGAGCGGACGCGAACACCGGGGAGCTGTTTTTT. Translating gives CASSPRADANTGELFF.

This clone is a singleton in its sample. The genes are TRBV24-1 and TRBJ2-1; TRBD1 is a possible D gene (6 bases). Germline assignment: CDR1 KGHDR and CDR2 SFDVKD. The CDR3 totals 14 residues. V was clipped by 6 bases and J by 6 bases, with 14 bases between them. The CDR3 protein is CATSTPRGSNEQFF. The CDR3, as DNA: TGTGCCACCAGTACCCCCAGGGGTAGCAATGAGCAGTTCTTC.

V usage is TRBV7-8 and J usage is TRBJ2-7; 9 nucleotides line up with TRBD2. V gave up 8 bases and J gave up 0 bases; unmatched junction bases: 8. CDR3 size: 15 residues. Germline V gene data show CDR1 as SGHVS and CDR2 as FQNEAQ. The CDR3 sequence: CASLAGDISSYEQYF. DNA of the CDR3: TGTGCCAGCTTAGCGGGAGACATAAGCTCCTACGAGCAGTACTTC.